The rows below give T cell receptor beta chains drawn from one sample of a study of Graves' ophthalmopathy and Graves' hyperthyroidism. TCRdb used MiXCR to reprocess the multiplex PCR reads, holding one entry per CDR3 protein. The table has approximately 380,000 distinct CDR3 sequences, around 21% seen once. Input material: peripheral blood. The receptors derive from a woman under 30 with stable Graves' hyperthyroidism. Both conserved end residues are part of each CDR3. A D gene is named only where the DNA matches it firmly. Size values are once, few and many counts, or a class for expanded clones, and some rows have none.

V gene,J gene,clone size,D gene,CDR3 DNA,CDR3 protein
TRBV24-1,TRBJ2-7,many,NA,TGTGCCACCAGTGAAGCCAGGGGTTCCTACGAGCAGTACTTC,CATSEARGSYEQYF
TRBV10-3,TRBJ2-7,many,NA,TGTGCCATCAGTGAGCCGGGACTCACCTCCTACGAGCAGTACTTC,CAISEPGLTSYEQYF
TRBV12-3/TRBV12-4,TRBJ2-7,many,NA,TGTGCCAGCAGTTTGAGAGGGGCTCCCTCCTACGAGCAGTACTTC,CASSLRGAPSYEQYF
TRBV20-1,TRBJ1-1,many,NA,TGCAGTGCGCGCCGGAACATGAACACTGAAGCTTTCTTT,CSARRNMNTEAFF
TRBV5-6,TRBJ1-2,NA,NA,TGTGCCAGCAGCGTGGACACAGGGTTATATGGCTACACCTTC,CASSVDTGLYGYTF
TRBV12-3/TRBV12-4,TRBJ2-7,NA,NA,TGTGCCAGCAGCCTCCGCGGACATTACTACGAGCAGTACTTC,CASSLRGHYYEQYF
TRBV2,TRBJ1-2,few,NA,TGTGCCAGCAGCGGGGAAACTAACTATGGCTACACCTTC,CASSGETNYGYTF
TRBV6-1,TRBJ2-7,many,NA,TGTGCCAGTAGTGAACCAGGTTGGGGCGCATACGAGCAGTACTTC,CASSEPGWGAYEQYF
TRBV12-3/TRBV12-4,TRBJ2-7,many,TRBD1,TGTGCCAGCAGTTTGAACAGGGGAGTCGACGAGCAGTACTTC,CASSLNRGVDEQYF
TRBV6-4,TRBJ1-2,many,NA,TGTGCCAGCAGTGAGGCAGTGGGAGTCGATGGCTACACCTTC,CASSEAVGVDGYTF
TRBV29-1,TRBJ2-7,few,TRBD1,TGCAGCGTTGTAGGAGGGACAGGGGGCAGGGAGCAGTACTTC,CSVVGGTGGREQYF
TRBV5-1,TRBJ1-1,few,TRBD1,TGCGCCAGCAGCTGGGGACAGGAGTACAATGAAGCTTTCTTT,CASSWGQEYNEAFF
TRBV5-1,TRBJ2-2,NA,TRBD1,TGCGCCAGCAGCCAAACTGGGACAGGAATAAACACCGGGGAGCTGTTTTTT,CASSQTGTGINTGELFF
TRBV6-1,TRBJ2-5,many,TRBD2,TGTGCCAGCATGCGACTAGCGGGAGACGTCCAAGAGACCCAGTACTTC,CASMRLAGDVQETQYF
TRBV6-1,TRBJ2-7,many,NA,TGTGCCAGCAGTGGTTACAGAAGTAGGGTGCCCTACGAGCAGTACTTC,CASSGYRSRVPYEQYF
TRBV6-1,TRBJ2-7,many,TRBD1,TGTGCCACGGGACAGGGGCCGTACGAGCAGTACTTC,CATGQGPYEQYF
TRBV27,TRBJ2-2,NA,NA,TGTGCCAGCAGTCCAGGGGGTTTTAGCGGCTCCGGGGAGCTGTTTTTT,CASSPGGFSGSGELFF